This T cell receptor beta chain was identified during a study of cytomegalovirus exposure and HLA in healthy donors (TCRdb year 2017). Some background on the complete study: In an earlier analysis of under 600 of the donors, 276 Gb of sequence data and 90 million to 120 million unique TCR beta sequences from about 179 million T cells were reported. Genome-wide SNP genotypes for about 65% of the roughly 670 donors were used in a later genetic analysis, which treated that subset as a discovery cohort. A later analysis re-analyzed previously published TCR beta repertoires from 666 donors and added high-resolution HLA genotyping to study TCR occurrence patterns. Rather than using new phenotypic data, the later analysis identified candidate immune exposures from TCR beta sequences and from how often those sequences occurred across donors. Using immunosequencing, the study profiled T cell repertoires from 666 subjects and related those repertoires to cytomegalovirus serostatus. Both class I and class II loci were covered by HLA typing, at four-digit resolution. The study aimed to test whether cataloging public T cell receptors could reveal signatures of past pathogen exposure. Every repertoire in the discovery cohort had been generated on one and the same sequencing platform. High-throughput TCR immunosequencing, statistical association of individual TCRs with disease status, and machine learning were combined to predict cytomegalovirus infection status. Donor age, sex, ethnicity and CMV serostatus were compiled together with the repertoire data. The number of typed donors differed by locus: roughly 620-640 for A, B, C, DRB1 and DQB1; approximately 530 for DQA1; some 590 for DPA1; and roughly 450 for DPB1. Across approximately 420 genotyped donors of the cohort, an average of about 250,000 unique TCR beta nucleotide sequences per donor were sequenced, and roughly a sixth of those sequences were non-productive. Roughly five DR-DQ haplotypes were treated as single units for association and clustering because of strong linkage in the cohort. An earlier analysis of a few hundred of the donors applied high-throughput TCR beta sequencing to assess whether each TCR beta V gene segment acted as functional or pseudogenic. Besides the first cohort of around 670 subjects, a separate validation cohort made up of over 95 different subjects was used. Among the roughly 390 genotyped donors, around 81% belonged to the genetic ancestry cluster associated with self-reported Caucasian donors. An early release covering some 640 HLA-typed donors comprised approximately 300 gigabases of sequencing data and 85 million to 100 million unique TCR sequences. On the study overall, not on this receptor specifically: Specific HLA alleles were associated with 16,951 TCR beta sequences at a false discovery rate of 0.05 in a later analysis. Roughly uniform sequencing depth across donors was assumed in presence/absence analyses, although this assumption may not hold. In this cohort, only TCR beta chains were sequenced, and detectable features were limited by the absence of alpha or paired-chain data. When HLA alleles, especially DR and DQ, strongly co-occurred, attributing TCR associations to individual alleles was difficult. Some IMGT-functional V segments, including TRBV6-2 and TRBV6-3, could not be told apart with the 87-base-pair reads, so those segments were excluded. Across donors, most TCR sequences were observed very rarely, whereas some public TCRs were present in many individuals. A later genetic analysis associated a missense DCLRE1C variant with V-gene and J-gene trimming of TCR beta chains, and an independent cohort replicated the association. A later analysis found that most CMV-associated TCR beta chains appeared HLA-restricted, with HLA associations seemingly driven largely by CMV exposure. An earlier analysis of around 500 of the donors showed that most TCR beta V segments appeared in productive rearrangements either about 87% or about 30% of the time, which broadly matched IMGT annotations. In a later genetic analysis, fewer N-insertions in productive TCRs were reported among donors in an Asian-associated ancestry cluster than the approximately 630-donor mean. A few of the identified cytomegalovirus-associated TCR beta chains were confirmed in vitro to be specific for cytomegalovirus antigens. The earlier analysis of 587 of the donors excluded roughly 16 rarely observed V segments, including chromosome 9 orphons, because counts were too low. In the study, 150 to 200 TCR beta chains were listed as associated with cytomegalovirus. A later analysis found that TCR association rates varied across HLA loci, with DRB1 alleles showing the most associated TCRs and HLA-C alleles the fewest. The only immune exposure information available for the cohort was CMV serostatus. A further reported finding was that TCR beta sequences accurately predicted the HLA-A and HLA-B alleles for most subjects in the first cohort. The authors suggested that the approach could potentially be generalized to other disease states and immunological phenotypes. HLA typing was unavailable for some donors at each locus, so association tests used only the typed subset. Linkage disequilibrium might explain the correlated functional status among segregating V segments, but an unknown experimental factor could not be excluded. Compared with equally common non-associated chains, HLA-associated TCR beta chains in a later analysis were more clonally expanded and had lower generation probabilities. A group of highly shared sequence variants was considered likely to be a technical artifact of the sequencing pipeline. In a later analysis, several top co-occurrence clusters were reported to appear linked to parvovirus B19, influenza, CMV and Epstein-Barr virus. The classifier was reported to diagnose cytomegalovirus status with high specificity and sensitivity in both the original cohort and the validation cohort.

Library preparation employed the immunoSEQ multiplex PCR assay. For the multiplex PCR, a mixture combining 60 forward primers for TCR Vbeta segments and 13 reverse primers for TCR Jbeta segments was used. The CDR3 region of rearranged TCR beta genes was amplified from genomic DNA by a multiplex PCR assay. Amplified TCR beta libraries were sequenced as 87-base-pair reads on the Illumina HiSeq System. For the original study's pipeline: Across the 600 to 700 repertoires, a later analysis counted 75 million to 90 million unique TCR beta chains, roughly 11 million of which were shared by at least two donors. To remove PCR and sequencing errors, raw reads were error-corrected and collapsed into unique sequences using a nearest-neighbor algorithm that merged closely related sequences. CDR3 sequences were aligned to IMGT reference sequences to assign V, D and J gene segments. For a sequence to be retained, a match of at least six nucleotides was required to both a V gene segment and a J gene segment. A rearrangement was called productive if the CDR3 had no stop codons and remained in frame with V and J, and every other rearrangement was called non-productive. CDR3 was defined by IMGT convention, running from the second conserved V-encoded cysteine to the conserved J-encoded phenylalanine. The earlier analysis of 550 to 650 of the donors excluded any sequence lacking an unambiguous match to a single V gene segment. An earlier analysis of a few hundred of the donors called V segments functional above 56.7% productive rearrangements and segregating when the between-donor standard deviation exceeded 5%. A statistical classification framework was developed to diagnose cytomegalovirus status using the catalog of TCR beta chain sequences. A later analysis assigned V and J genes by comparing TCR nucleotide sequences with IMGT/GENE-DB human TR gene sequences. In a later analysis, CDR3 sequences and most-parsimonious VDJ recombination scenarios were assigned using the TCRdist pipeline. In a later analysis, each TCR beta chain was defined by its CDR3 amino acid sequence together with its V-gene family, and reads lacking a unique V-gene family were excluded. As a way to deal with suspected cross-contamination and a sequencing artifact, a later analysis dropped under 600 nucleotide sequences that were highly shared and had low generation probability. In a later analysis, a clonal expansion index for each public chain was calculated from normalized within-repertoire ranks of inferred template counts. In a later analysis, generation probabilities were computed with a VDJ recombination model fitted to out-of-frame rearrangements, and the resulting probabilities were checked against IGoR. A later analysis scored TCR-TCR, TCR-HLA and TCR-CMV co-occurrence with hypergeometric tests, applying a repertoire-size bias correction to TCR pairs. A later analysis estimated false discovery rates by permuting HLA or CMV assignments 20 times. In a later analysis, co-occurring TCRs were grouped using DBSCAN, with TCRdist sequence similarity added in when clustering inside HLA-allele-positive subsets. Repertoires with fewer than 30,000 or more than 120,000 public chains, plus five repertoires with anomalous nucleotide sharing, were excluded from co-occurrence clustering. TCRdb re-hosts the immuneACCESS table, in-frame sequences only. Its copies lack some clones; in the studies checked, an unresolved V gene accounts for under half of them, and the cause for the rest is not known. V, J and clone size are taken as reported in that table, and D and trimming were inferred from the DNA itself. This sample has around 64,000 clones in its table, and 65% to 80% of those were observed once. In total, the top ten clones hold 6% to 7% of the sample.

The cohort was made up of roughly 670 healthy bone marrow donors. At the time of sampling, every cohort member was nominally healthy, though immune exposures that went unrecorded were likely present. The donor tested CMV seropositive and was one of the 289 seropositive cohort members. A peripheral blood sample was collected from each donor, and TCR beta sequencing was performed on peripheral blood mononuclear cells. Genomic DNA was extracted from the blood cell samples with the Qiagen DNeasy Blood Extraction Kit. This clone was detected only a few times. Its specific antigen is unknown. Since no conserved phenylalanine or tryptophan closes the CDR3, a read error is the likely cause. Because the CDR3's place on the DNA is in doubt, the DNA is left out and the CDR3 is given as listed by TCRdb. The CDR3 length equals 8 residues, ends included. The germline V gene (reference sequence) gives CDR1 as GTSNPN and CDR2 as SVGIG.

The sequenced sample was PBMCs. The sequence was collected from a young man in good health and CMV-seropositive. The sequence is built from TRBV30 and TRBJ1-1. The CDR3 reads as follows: CARPGRNG.